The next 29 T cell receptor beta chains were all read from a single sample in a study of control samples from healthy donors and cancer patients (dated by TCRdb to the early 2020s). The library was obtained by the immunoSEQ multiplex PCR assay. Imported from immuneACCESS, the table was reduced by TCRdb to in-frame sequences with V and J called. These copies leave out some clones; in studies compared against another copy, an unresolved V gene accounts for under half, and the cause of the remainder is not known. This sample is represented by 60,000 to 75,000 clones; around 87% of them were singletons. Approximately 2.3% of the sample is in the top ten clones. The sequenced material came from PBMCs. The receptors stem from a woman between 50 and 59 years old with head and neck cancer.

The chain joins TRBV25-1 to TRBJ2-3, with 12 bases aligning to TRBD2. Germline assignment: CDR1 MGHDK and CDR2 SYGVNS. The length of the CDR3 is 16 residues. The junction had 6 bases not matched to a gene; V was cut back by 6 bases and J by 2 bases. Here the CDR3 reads CASRDTSGGPTDTQYF. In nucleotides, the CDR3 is TGTGCCAGCAGAGATACTAGCGGGGGGCCCACAGATACGCAGTATTTT.

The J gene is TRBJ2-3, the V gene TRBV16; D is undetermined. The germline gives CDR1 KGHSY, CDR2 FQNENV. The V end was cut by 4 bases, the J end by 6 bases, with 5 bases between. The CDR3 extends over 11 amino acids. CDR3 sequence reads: CASSPRDTQYF. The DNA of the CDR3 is TGTGCCAGCAGCCCCCGGGATACGCAGTATTTT.

CDR3 amino acids: CASSLGDRGTDTQYF. DNA of the CDR3: TGCGCCAGCAGCTTGGGGGACAGGGGCACAGATACGCAGTATTTT. The rearrangement links TRBV5-1 to TRBJ2-3; 9 bases are shared with TRBD1. There are 15 residues in the CDR3. The V segment lost 0 bases and the J segment 1 base; nucleotides outside the gene matches: 0. Germline values: CDR1 SGHRS, CDR2 YFSETQ. The variable domain in full, with the rest retrieved from reference TRBV5-1 and TRBJ2-3, is KAGVTQTPRYLIKTRGQQVTLSCSPISGHRSVSWYQQTPGQGLQFLFEYFSETQRNKGNFPGRFSGRQFSNSRSEMNVSTLELGDSALYLCASSLGDRGTDTQYFGPGTRLTVL.

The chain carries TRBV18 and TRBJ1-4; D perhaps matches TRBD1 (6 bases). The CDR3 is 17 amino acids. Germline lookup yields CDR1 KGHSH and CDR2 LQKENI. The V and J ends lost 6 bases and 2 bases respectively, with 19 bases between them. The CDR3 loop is CASSPPNLGATNEKLFF. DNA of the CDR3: TGTGCCAGCTCCCCGCCCAACTTGGGGGCCACTAATGAAAAACTGTTTTTT.

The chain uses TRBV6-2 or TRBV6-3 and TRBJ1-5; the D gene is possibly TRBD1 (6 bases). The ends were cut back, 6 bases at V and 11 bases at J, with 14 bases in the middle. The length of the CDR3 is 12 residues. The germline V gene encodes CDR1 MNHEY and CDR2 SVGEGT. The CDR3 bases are TGTGCCAGCAGCCACCGGGACAAGTCCCAGCATTTT. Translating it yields CASSHRDKSQHF.

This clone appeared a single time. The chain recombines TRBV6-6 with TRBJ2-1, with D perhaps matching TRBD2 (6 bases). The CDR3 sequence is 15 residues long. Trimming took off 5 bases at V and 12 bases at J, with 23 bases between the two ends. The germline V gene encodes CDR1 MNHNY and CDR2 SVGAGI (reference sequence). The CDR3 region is CASSTPGGPKGSQFF. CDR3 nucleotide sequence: TGTGCCAGCAGTACCCCCGGGGGTCCCAAGGGTTCGCAGTTCTTC.

The CDR3 spells CASSPELGGTEAFF. The CDR3 DNA reads TGTGCCAGCAGCCCTGAACTCGGGGGAACTGAAGCTTTCTTT. The chain is built from TRBV28 and TRBJ1-1; TRBD1 is a possible D gene (5 bases). Germline V gene data show CDR1 as MDHEN and CDR2 as SYDVKM. Trimming cost V 6 bases and J 5 bases, with 16 bases left between them. The CDR3 totals 14 residues.

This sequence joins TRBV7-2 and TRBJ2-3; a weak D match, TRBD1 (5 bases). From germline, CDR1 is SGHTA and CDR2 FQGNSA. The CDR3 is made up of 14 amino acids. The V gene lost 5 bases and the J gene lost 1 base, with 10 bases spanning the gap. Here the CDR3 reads CASSPDRGTDTQYF. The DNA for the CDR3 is TGTGCCAGCAGCCCCGACAGAGGCACAGATACGCAGTATTTT.

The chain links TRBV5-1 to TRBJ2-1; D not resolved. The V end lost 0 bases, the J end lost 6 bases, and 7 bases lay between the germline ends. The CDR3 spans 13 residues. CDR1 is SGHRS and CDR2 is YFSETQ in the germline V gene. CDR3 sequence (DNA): TGCGCCAGCAGCTTGGAAGGGATCAATGAGCAGTTCTTC. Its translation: CASSLEGINEQFF.

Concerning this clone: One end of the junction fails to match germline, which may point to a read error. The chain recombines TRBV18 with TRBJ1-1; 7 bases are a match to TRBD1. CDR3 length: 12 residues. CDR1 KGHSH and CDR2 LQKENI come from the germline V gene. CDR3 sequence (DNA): TGTGCCAGCTCGCCACAGGGGACTGAAGCTTTCTTT. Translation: CASSPQGTEAFF.

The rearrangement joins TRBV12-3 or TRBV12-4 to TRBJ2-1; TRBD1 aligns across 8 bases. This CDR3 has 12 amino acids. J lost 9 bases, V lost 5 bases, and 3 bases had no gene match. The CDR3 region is CASSETGVEQFF. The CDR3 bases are TGTGCCAGCAGTGAGACAGGGGTTGAGCAGTTCTTC.

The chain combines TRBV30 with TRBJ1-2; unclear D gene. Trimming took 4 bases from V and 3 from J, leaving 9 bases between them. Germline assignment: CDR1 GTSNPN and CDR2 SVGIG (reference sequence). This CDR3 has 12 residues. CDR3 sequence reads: CAWTRVDYGYTF. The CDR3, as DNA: TGTGCCTGGACTAGGGTCGACTATGGCTACACCTTC.

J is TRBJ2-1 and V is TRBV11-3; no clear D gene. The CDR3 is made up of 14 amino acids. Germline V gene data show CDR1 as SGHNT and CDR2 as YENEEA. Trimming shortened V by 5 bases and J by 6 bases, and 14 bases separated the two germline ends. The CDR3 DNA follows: TGTGCCAGCAGCCCGGACCCCTCTTCCAATGAGCAGTTCTTC. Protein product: CASSPDPSSNEQFF.

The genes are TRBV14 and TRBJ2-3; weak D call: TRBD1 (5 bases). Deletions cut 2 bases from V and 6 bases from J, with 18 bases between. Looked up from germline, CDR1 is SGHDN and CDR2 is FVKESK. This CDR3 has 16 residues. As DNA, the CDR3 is TGTGCCAGCAGCCAACGGAAGGGGCAAAGGATGGATACGCAGTATTTT. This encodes CASSQRKGQRMDTQYF.

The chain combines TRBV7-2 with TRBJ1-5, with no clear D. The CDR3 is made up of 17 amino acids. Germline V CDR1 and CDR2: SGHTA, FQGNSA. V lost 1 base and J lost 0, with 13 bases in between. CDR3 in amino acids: CASSLGGRSYSNQPQHF. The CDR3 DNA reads TGTGCCAGCAGCTTAGGAGGCAGGAGCTATAGCAATCAGCCCCAGCATTTT. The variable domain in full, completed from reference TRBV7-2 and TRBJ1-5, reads GAGVSQSPSNKVTEKGKDVELRCDPISGHTALYWYRQSLGQGLEFLIYFQGNSAPDKSGLPSDRFSAERTGGSVSTLTIQRTQQEDSAVYLCASSLGGRSYSNQPQHFGDGTRLSIL.

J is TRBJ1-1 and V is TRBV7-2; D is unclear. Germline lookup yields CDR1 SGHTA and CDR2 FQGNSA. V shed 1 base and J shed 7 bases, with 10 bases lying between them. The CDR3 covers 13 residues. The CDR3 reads CASSLGQAVEAFF. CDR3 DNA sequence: TGTGCCAGCAGCTTAGGTCAGGCAGTTGAAGCTTTCTTT.

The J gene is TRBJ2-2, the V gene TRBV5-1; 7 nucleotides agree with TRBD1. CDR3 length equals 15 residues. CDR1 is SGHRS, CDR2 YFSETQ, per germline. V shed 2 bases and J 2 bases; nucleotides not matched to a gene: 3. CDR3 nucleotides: TGCGCCAGCAGCTTAGGGACAGTCAACACCGGGGAGCTGTTTTTT. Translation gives CASSLGTVNTGELFF.

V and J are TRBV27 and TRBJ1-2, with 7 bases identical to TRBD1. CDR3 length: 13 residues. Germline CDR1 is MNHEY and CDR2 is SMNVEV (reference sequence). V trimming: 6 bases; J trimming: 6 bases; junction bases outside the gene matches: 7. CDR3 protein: CASSDHRGDGYTF. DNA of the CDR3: TGTGCCAGCAGCGACCACAGGGGCGATGGCTACACCTTC.

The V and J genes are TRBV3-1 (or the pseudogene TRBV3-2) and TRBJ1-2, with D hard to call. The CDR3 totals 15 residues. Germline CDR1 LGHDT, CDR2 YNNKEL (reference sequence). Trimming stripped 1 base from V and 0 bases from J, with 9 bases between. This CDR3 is CASSQVGAANYGYTF. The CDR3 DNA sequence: TGTGCCAGCAGCCAAGTCGGCGCAGCTAACTATGGCTACACCTTC.

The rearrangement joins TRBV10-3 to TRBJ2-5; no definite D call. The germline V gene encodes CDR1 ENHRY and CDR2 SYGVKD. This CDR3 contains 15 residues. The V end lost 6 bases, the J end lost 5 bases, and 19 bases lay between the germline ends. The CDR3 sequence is CAISLTSEPGETQYF. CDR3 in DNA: TGTGCCATCAGCCTGACATCCGAACCTGGGGAGACCCAGTACTTC.

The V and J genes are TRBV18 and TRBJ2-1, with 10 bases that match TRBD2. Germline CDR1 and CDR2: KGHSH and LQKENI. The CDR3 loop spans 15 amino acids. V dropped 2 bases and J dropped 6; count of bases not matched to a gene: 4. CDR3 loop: CASSPIAGGPNEQFF. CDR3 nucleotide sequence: TGTGCCAGCTCACCAATAGCGGGGGGACCCAATGAGCAGTTCTTC.

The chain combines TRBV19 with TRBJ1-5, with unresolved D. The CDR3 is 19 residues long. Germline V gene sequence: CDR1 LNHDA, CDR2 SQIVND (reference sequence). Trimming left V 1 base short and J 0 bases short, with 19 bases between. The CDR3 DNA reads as TGTGCCAGTAGTATAGGGCTCATCTTTGAGAAATATAGCAATCAGCCCCAGCATTTT. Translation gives CASSIGLIFEKYSNQPQHF.

The CDR3 region has the DNA TGTGCCAGCAGCTCGGGTAGCGGTAGCTCCTACAATGAGCAGTTCTTC. Translating gives CASSSGSGSSYNEQFF. V and J are TRBV7-9 and TRBJ2-1; a possible D gene is TRBD2 (6 bases). Deletions cut 4 bases from V and 0 bases from J, with 13 bases between. The CDR3 has 16 residues. The germline gives CDR1 SEHNR, CDR2 FQNEAQ (reference sequence).

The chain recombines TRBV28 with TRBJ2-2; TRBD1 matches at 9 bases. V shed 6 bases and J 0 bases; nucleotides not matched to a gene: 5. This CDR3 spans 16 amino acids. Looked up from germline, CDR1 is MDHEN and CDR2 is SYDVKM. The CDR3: CASSWDRVPNTGELFF. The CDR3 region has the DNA TGTGCCAGCAGCTGGGACAGGGTCCCGAACACCGGGGAGCTGTTTTTT.

The CDR3 DNA follows: TGCGCCAGCAGTGACTGTCGAGGCCGCGCCCCCCATGAGCAGTTCTTC. Translation gives CASSDCRGRAPHEQFF. This rearrangement joins TRBV10-1 to TRBJ2-1; no firm D call. Looked up from germline, CDR1 is WNHNN and CDR2 is SYGVQD (reference sequence). With 3 bases removed from V and 8 bases from J, the gap between germline ends came to 20 bases. The CDR3 spans 16 residues.

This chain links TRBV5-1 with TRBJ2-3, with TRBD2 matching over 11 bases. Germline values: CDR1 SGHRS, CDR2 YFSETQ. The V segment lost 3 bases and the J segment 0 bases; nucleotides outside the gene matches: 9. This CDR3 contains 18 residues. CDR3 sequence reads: CASSSLAGGLSSTDTQYF. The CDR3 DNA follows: TGCGCCAGCAGCTCGTTAGCGGGGGGGCTTTCTAGCACAGATACGCAGTATTTT.

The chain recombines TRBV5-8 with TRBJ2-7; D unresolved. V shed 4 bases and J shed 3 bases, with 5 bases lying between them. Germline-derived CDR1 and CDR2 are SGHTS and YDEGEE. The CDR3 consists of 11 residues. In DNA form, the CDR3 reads TGTGCCAGCAGCGGTGACTACGAGCAGTACTTC. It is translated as CASSGDYEQYF.

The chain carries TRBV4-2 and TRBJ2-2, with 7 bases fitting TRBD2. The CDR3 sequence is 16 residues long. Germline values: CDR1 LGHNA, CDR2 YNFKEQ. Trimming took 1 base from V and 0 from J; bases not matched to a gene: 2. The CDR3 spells CASSQASGANTGELFF. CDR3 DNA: TGTGCCAGCAGCCAAGCTAGCGGAGCGAACACCGGGGAGCTGTTTTTT.

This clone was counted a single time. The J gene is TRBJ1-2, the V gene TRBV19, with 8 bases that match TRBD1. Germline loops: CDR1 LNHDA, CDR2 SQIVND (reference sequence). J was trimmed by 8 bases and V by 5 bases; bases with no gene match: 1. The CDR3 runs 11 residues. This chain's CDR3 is CASSQGAGYTF. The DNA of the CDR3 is TGTGCCAGTAGTCAGGGGGCCGGCTACACCTTC.